Below are 16 T cell receptor beta chains sequenced from a single sample in a study of T cell responses to AZD1222 COVID-19 vaccine (dated by TCRdb to the early 2020s). In light of the paper, this sample's time point label describes: baseline before first vaccination. Libraries were built with the immunoSEQ multiplex PCR assay. TCRdb took this table from immuneACCESS and kept in-frame rearrangements with V and J called. Such tables lack part of the clones; where checked against another copy, unresolved V genes explain under half of the gap, and the rest is unexplained. In all, the sample holds about 110,000 clones, and around 90% of those were seen once. The biggest ten clones account for approximately 4% of the sample. Sequenced material: peripheral blood, taken on day 0 of AZD1222 vaccination. Receptors were obtained from an adult in good health.

This chain uses TRBV29-1 with TRBJ2-2; D is undetermined. The V gene lost 7 bases and the J gene lost 1 base, with 13 bases spanning the gap. The CDR3 has 14 amino acids. CDR1 and CDR2 from the germline V gene are SQVTM and ANQGSEA. CDR3 in DNA: TGCAGCGCCACCCGGGCAGGGAACACCGGGGAGCTGTTTTTT. Amino acid sequence: CSATRAGNTGELFF.

The chain joins TRBV6-5 to TRBJ1-2; D is ambiguous. Germline CDR1 MNHEY, CDR2 SVGAGI. CDR3 length: 13 residues. Between the trimmed V and J ends, which lost 0 bases and 4 bases, there was a span of 6 bases. CDR3 region: CASSYSTVYGYTF. The CDR3 DNA reads as TGTGCCAGCAGTTACTCCACAGTCTATGGCTACACCTTC.

This clone appeared a single time. The gene calls are TRBV7-2 and TRBJ2-1; 13 bases fit TRBD2. Germline loops: CDR1 SGHTA, CDR2 FQGNSA. V shed 5 bases and J 8 bases; nucleotides not matched to a gene: 3. The CDR3 length is 14 residues. The CDR3 sequence: CASSSGLAGDEQFF. CDR3 bases: TGTGCCAGCAGCAGCGGACTAGCGGGAGATGAGCAGTTCTTC.

V gene TRBV19 combines with J gene TRBJ1-2; D is undetermined. The germline CDR1 and CDR2 sequences are LNHDA and SQIVND (reference sequence). The CDR3 has 14 amino acids. Between the trimmed V and J ends, which lost 3 bases and 5 bases, there was a span of 13 bases. CDR3 residues: CASSIGFQRYGYTF. DNA of the CDR3: TGTGCCAGTAGTATTGGGTTCCAGAGATATGGCTACACCTTC. Complete variable domain (other parts from reference TRBV19 and TRBJ1-2): DGGITQSPKYLFRKEGQNVTLSCEQNLNHDAMYWYRQDPGQGLRLIYYSQIVNDFQKGDIAEGYSVSREKKESFPLTVTSAQKNPTAFYLCASSIGFQRYGYTFGSGTRLTVV.

J is TRBJ2-5 and V is TRBV30; D unresolved. From germline, CDR1 is GTSNPN and CDR2 SVGIG (reference sequence). The CDR3 runs 13 residues. Trimming shortened V by 1 base and J by 2 bases, and 8 bases separated the two germline ends. The CDR3, as DNA: TGTGCCTGGAGTGCGCAGGTACAAGAGACCCAGTACTTC. Encoded protein: CAWSAQVQETQYF.

This rearrangement joins TRBV7-3 to TRBJ2-1; TRBD1 or TRBD2 may be the D gene (5 bases each). Germline values: CDR1 SGHTA, CDR2 FQGTGA. The CDR3 runs to 13 residues. Trimming cost V 4 bases and J 5 bases, with 9 bases left between them. The CDR3 loop is CASSSGPNNEQFF. The DNA for the CDR3 is TGTGCCAGCAGCTCGGGACCAAACAATGAGCAGTTCTTC.

This chain links TRBV30 with TRBJ1-1; no reliable D call. V was cut by 3 bases and J by 0 bases, with 8 bases left in between. The CDR3 has 13 residues. The germline CDR1 and CDR2 sequences are GTSNPN and SVGIG (reference sequence). Here the CDR3 DNA reads TGTGCCTGGAGGAAAGGGTTGAACACTGAAGCTTTCTTT. It encodes CAWRKGLNTEAFF.

In nucleotides, the CDR3 is TGCGCCAGCAGCCCGGGACAGACTTTCTCTGGAAACACCATATATTTT. Protein: CASSPGQTFSGNTIYF. The chain uses TRBV5-1 and TRBJ1-3; 7 positions match TRBD1. Germline CDR1 reads SGHRS; CDR2 reads YFSETQ. The CDR3 runs to 16 residues. With 4 bases clipped from V and 0 bases from J, the junction kept 7 bases outside the gene matches. The variable domain in full, with the rest retrieved from reference TRBV5-1 and TRBJ1-3, is KAGVTQTPRYLIKTRGQQVTLSCSPISGHRSVSWYQQTPGQGLQFLFEYFSETQRNKGNFPGRFSGRQFSNSRSEMNVSTLELGDSALYLCASSPGQTFSGNTIYFGEGSWLTVV.

The V call is TRBV5-4, the J call TRBJ2-1; no definite D call. V lost 5 bases to trimming and J lost 0 bases, with 9 bases between them. Germline values: CDR1 SGHNT, CDR2 YYREEE (reference sequence). CDR3 length: 14 amino acids. The DNA of the CDR3 is TGTGCCAGCAGACCCCAAGGCTCCTACAATGAGCAGTTCTTC. It yields the protein CASRPQGSYNEQFF. Together with reference TRBV5-4 and TRBJ2-1, the CDR3 gives the full variable domain: ETGVTQSPTHLIKTRGQQVTLRCSSQSGHNTVSWYQQALGQGPQFIFQYYREEENGRGNFPPRFSGLQFPNYSSELNVNALELDDSALYLCASRPQGSYNEQFFGPGTRLTVL.

This clone appeared a single time. The chain links TRBV10-3 to TRBJ2-1; D assignment may be TRBD1 or TRBD2 (5 bases each). The CDR3 runs 17 residues. Per the germline V gene, CDR1 is ENHRY and CDR2 is SYGVKD. Trimming cost V 3 bases and J 0 bases, with 15 bases left between them. CDR3: CAISEPTAGGSYNEQFF. The CDR3 coding sequence is TGTGCCATCAGTGAACCTACAGCTGGGGGCTCCTACAATGAGCAGTTCTTC.

The genes are TRBV6-2 or TRBV6-3 and TRBJ1-5, with D possibly matching TRBD1 (5 bases). The CDR3 loop spans 19 amino acids. In germline, CDR1 is MNHEY, CDR2 SVGEGT. Trimming removed 2 bases from V and 0 bases from J, with 20 bases in between. CDR3 DNA: TGTGCCAGCAGTTACCCCCGGTTGACTGGGGGATATAGCAATCAGCCCCAGCATTTT. Its protein product is CASSYPRLTGGYSNQPQHF.

The chain carries TRBV30 and TRBJ1-1; no clear D. Trimming shortened V by 0 bases and J by 8 bases, and 7 bases separated the two germline ends. This CDR3 is built from 11 residues. Germline V gene sequence: CDR1 GTSNPN, CDR2 SVGIG (reference sequence). CDR3 nucleotides: TGTGCCTGGAGTGTAATGGGGGAAGCTTTCTTT. Protein product: CAWSVMGEAFF.

The chain uses TRBV30 and TRBJ1-1; 9 positions match TRBD1. The CDR3 has 16 residues. Unmatched junction bases numbered 11, after V lost 0 bases and J lost 6 bases. Germline V gene sequence: CDR1 GTSNPN, CDR2 SVGIG (reference sequence). This chain's CDR3 is CAWSVGVGTGRAEAFF. CDR3 sequence (DNA): TGTGCCTGGAGTGTAGGGGTAGGGACAGGGAGGGCTGAAGCTTTCTTT.

This chain uses TRBV4-3 with TRBJ1-2, with D tentatively TRBD1 (5 bases). CDR1 is LGHNA and CDR2 is YSLEER in the germline V gene. The CDR3 contains 17 residues. Trimming cost V 3 bases and J 4 bases, with 21 bases left between them. The CDR3 spells CASSQKLNDSQSYGYTF. The CDR3, as DNA: TGCGCCAGCAGCCAGAAGCTAAACGACAGCCAAAGCTATGGCTACACCTTC.

This chain links TRBV20-1 with TRBJ2-7, with TRBD2 matching 12 bases. Germline assignment: CDR1 DFQATT and CDR2 SNEGSKA (reference sequence). The CDR3 totals 18 residues. The junction had 16 bases not matched to a gene; V was cut back by 3 bases and J by 4 bases. CDR3 nucleotide sequence: TGCAGTGCTAGTAAGGGCGGTGCCTTACTAGCGGGAGGATACGAGCAGTACTTC. Translating it yields CSASKGGALLAGGYEQYF.

This clone came up once. The gene calls are TRBV5-4 and TRBJ1-2, with D possibly matching TRBD1 (5 bases). CDR1 is SGHNT and CDR2 is YYREEE in the germline V gene (reference sequence). This CDR3 comprises 14 residues. Deletions cut 5 bases from V and 3 bases from J, with 14 bases between. The CDR3 is CASSPSWGDYGYTF. The DNA of the CDR3 is TGTGCCAGCAGTCCTTCGTGGGGGGACTATGGCTACACCTTC.